This is a list of T cell receptor beta chains from one sample in a study of T-cell memory formation after mild COVID-19. MiXCR, applied by TCRdb to the 5' RACE reads, yields one record per CDR3 protein. In the table there are 400,000 to 550,000 distinct CDR3 sequences, 20% to 30% of which are singletons. Sequenced material: PBMCs or a T cell subset sorted from them (not recorded which). The receptors were gathered from an adult woman who had mild COVID-19 (a few samples of this study predate the infection). Cell type and time point are not known. Both conserved end residues are part of each CDR3. Fields, in order: CDR3 protein, D gene, J gene, clone size, V gene. D genes are given only for firm matches. For some rows the clone size is stated as once, few or many, or as a class when expanded; others skip it.

CDR3 protein: CASSLPPHRGKNIQYF; D gene: .; J gene: TRBJ2-4; clone size: .; V gene: TRBV7-9
CDR3 protein: CASSQRGDFLSYEQYF; D gene: .; J gene: TRBJ2-7; clone size: .; V gene: TRBV4-1
CDR3 protein: CASSPSPPEAFF; D gene: .; J gene: TRBJ1-1; clone size: .; V gene: TRBV3-1
CDR3 protein: CSASDSSYEQYF; D gene: .; J gene: TRBJ2-7; clone size: .; V gene: TRBV20-1
CDR3 protein: CASSSELAGEQYF; D gene: TRBD2; J gene: TRBJ2-7; clone size: few; V gene: TRBV7-7
CDR3 protein: CASHDSLSNQPQHF; D gene: .; J gene: TRBJ1-5; clone size: few; V gene: TRBV18
CDR3 protein: CASSSRQGVNTEAFF; D gene: TRBD1; J gene: TRBJ1-1; clone size: few; V gene: TRBV7-9
CDR3 protein: CASSTTGEGTEAFF; D gene: TRBD1; J gene: TRBJ1-1; clone size: .; V gene: TRBV5-1
CDR3 protein: CASSLGRGLAGGSGEQYF; D gene: TRBD2; J gene: TRBJ2-7; clone size: .; V gene: TRBV5-6
CDR3 protein: CAISETTGGHYEQYF; D gene: TRBD1; J gene: TRBJ2-7; clone size: .; V gene: TRBV10-3
CDR3 protein: CATSEVQGAYGYTF; D gene: TRBD1; J gene: TRBJ1-2; clone size: .; V gene: TRBV24-1
CDR3 protein: CASSQVVSGNTIYF; D gene: .; J gene: TRBJ1-3; clone size: .; V gene: TRBV4-1
CDR3 protein: CSARDSGLAAYNEQFF; D gene: TRBD2; J gene: TRBJ2-1; clone size: .; V gene: TRBV20-1
CDR3 protein: CATSDHLGTSGYTGELFF; D gene: TRBD2; J gene: TRBJ2-2; clone size: .; V gene: TRBV24-1
CDR3 protein: CASSLSGLSEQYF; D gene: .; J gene: TRBJ2-7; clone size: .; V gene: TRBV12-3/TRBV12-4
CDR3 protein: CASSLDGLAGDVFGEQFF; D gene: TRBD2; J gene: TRBJ2-1; clone size: few; V gene: TRBV5-1
CDR3 protein: CASSLGTGLGYEQYF; D gene: .; J gene: TRBJ2-7; clone size: .; V gene: TRBV7-2
CDR3 protein: CACPTGKSSYEQYF; D gene: TRBD1; J gene: TRBJ2-7; clone size: few; V gene: TRBV30